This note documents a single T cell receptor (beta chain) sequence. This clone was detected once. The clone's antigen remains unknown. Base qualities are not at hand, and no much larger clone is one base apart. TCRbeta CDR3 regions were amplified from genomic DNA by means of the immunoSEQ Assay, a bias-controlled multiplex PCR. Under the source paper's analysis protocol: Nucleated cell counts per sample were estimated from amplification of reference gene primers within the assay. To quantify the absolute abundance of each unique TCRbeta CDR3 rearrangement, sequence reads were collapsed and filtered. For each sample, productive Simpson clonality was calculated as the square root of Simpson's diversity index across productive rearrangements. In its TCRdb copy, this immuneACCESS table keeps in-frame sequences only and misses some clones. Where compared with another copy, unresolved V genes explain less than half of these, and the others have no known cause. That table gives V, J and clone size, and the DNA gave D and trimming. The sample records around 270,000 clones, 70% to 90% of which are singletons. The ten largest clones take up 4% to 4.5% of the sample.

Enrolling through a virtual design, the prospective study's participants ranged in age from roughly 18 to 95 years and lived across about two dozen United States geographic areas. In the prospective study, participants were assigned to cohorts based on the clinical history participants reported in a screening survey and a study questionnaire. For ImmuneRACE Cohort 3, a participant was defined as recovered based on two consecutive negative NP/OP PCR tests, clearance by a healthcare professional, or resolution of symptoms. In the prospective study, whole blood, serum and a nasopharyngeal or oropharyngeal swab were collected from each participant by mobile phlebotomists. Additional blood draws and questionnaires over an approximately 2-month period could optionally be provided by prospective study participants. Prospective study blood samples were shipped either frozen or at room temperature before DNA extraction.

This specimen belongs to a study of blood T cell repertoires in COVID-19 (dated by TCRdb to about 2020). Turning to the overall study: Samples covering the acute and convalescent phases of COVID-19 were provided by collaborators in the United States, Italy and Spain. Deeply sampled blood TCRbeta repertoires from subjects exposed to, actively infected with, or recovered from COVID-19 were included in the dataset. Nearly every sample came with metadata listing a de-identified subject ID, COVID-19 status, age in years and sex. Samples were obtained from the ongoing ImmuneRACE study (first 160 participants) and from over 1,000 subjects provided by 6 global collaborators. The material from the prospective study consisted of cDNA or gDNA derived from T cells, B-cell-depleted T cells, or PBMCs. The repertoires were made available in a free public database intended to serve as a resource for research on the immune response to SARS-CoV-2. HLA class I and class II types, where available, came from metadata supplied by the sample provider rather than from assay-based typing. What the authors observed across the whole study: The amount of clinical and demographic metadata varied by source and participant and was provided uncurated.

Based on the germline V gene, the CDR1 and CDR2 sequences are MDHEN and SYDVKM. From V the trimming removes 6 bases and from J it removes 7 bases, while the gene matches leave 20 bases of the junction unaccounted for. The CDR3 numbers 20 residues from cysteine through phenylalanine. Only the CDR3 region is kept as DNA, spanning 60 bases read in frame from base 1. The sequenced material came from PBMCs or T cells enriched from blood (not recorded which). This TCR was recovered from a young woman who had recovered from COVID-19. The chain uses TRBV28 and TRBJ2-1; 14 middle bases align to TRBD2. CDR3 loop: CASRRPTGLAGVHGLNEQFF. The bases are TGTGCCAGCAGAAGACCAACGGGACTAGCGGGAGTTCACGGGTTGAATGAGCAGTTCTTC.